One and the same sample provided the 29 T cell receptor beta chains below, sequenced in a study of blood T cell repertoires in COVID-19. TCRdb's table, derived via immunoSEQ multiplex PCR, lists solely in-frame clones and lacks some. The sample consists of hundreds of thousands of clones, around 89% of them appearing once. What was sequenced was peripheral blood. Every receptor here comes from a woman in her twenties or thirties with COVID-19, enrolled during active disease.

The chain has TRBV24-1 and TRBJ2-1; possibly TRBD2 for D (6 bases). CDR1 is KGHDR and CDR2 is SFDVKD in the germline V gene. V lost 2 bases and J 4 bases, leaving 17 bases between the germline ends. The CDR3 spans 17 residues. CDR3 in DNA: TGTGCCACCAGTGATTCTCCCCGGGACTTGTATTACAATGAGCAGTTCTTC. Its protein product is CATSDSPRDLYYNEQFF.

The V call is TRBV6-5, the J call TRBJ2-7; D call uncertain. Trimming took 10 bases from V and 9 from J, leaving 22 bases between them. The V gene's germline CDR1 is MNHEY and CDR2 SVGAGI. This CDR3 spans 13 amino acids. CDR3 sequence: CAKSEGGPERQYV. In DNA form, the CDR3 reads TGTGCCAAATCCGAAGGTGGCCCCGAGCGGCAGTACGTC.

This chain connects TRBV5-1 to TRBJ1-1; 7 positions match TRBD1. V lost 4 bases and J lost 4; bases outside the gene matches: 19. Germline V gives CDR1 SGHRS, CDR2 YFSETQ. This CDR3 contains 18 residues. CDR3 sequence: CASSPTRDSAGRPTEAFF. For the CDR3, the DNA is TGCGCCAGCAGCCCGACCCGGGACAGTGCAGGTCGTCCCACTGAAGCTTTCTTT.

The chain employs TRBV14 and TRBJ1-4, with D unresolved. This CDR3 is 14 amino acids long. The germline V gene encodes CDR1 SGHDN and CDR2 FVKESK. Trimming stripped 0 bases from V and 6 bases from J, with 8 bases between. CDR3 in DNA: TGTGCCAGCAGCCAAGAAGGTGGAGATGAAAAACTGTTTTTT. This translates into CASSQEGGDEKLFF.

This clone was counted once. The chain links TRBV12-3 or TRBV12-4 to TRBJ1-1; D is unresolved. V was trimmed by 6 bases and J by 1 base, leaving 9 bases between them. This CDR3 contains 13 residues. In DNA form, the CDR3 reads TGTGCCAGCAGCTTTGGCCGGAACACTGAAGCTTTCTTT. Its protein product is CASSFGRNTEAFF.

This rearrangement joins TRBV29-1 to TRBJ2-5; 12 bases agree with TRBD2. The ends lost 6 bases at V and 4 bases at J; junction bases unmatched: 3. The CDR3 is 13 residues long. Germline CDR1 and CDR2: SQVTM and ANQGSEA. CDR3 bases: TGCAGCGTCCAGGGACTAGCGGGAGAGACCCAGTACTTC. As protein: CSVQGLAGETQYF.

CDR3 nucleotides: TGTGCCAGCAGTAGGGGTTCCTACAATGAGCAGTTCTTC. This codes for CASSRGSYNEQFF. The gene calls are TRBV28 and TRBJ2-1; tentatively, D is TRBD1 (5 bases). The V and J ends lost 5 bases and 1 base respectively, with 6 bases between them. Germline-derived CDR1 and CDR2 are MDHEN and SYDVKM. CDR3 size: 13 residues. Filled out from reference TRBV28 and TRBJ2-1, the complete variable domain reads DVKVTQSSRYLVKRTGEKVFLECVQDMDHENMFWYRQDPGLGLRLIYFSYDVKMKEKGDIPEGYSVSREKKERFSLILESASTNQTSMYLCASSRGSYNEQFFGPGTRLTVL.

V and J are TRBV11-3 and TRBJ2-3; D is unclear. The germline V gene has CDR1 SGHNT and CDR2 YENEEA. This CDR3 region has 13 residues. The ends were cut back, 5 bases at V and 4 bases at J, with 10 bases in the middle. The CDR3, as DNA: TGTGCCAGCAGCCAAGAACGGGCAGATACGCAGTATTTT. Its protein product is CASSQERADTQYF. Looking up the rest from reference TRBV11-3 and TRBJ2-3 gives the full variable domain: EAGVVQSPRYKIIEKKQPVAFWCNPISGHNTLYWYLQNLGQGPELLIRYENEEAVDDSQLPKDRFSAERLKGVDSTLKIQPAELGDSAVYLCASSQERADTQYFGPGTRLTVL.

This chain joins TRBV6-2 or TRBV6-3 and TRBJ1-5; a possible D gene is TRBD1 (6 bases). CDR3 length: 19 residues. V was clipped by 1 base and J by 1 base, with 20 bases between them. Germline V CDR1 and CDR2: MNHEY, SVGEGT. The CDR3 region has the DNA TGTGCCAGCAGTTACTTCCCGACACAGGGTACCCTGAGCAATCAGCCCCAGCATTTT. This sequence encodes CASSYFPTQGTLSNQPQHF.

The rearrangement links TRBV7-9 to TRBJ2-3; 9 nucleotides align to TRBD2. Germline lookup yields CDR1 SEHNR and CDR2 FQNEAQ (reference sequence). The CDR3 runs to 16 residues. The trim removed 5 bases at V and 2 bases at J, leaving 8 bases unmatched. CDR3 loop: CASSRRSGGPTDTQYF. The DNA of the CDR3 is TGTGCCAGCAGCCGGCGTAGCGGGGGCCCCACAGATACGCAGTATTTT.

V gene TRBV3-1 (or the pseudogene TRBV3-2) combines with J gene TRBJ1-2, with TRBD1 as a possible D gene (6 bases). Germline V CDR1 and CDR2: LGHDT, YNNKEL (reference sequence). This CDR3 has 15 amino acids. Trimming took off 1 base at V and 6 bases at J, with 15 bases between the two ends. The CDR3 DNA reads as TGTGCCAGCAGCCAAGCGTCCGGGGGGCTTAATGGCTACACCTTC. Translating gives CASSQASGGLNGYTF.

This chain joins TRBV5-3 and TRBJ2-7; a weak D match, TRBD1 (5 bases). TRBV5-3 is assigned to the ORF class and has an uncertain function. The CDR3 runs 20 residues. V lost 0 bases, J lost 6 bases, and 31 bases lay in between. CDR3 sequence reads: CARSLGLYQGDKSRTSEQYF. The CDR3 coding sequence is TGTGCCAGAAGCTTGGGTCTTTACCAGGGTGACAAATCCCGGACCTCCGAGCAGTACTTC.

This clone was seen a handful of times. The V gene is TRBV7-2, the J gene TRBJ2-4; D uncertain. V was clipped by 5 bases and J by 5 bases, with 10 bases between them. The germline gives CDR1 SGHTA, CDR2 FQGNSA. This CDR3 is 13 amino acids long. CDR3 sequence (DNA): TGTGCCAGCAGCAGCGATTGGGAAAACATTCAGTACTTC. This sequence encodes CASSSDWENIQYF.

This chain uses TRBV3-1 (or the pseudogene TRBV3-2) with TRBJ1-1, with a possible D match to TRBD1 (6 bases). V shed 1 base and J shed 4 bases, with 19 bases lying between them. The CDR3 extends over 17 amino acids. Germline V gene data show CDR1 as LGHDT and CDR2 as YNNKEL (reference sequence). The CDR3 loop reads CASSQGRQAGWVTEAFF. The CDR3 nucleotides read TGTGCCAGCAGCCAAGGCAGACAGGCCGGTTGGGTCACTGAAGCTTTCTTT.

V usage is TRBV21-1 and J usage is TRBJ2-2; TRBD2, the D gene given by the table, was not confirmed from the DNA. TRBV21-1 is classified as a pseudogene. This CDR3 comprises 15 residues. CDR3 in DNA: TGTGCCAGCAGCAAACGTGCGCCAAACACCGGGGAGCTGTTTTTT. As protein: CASSKRAPNTGELFF.

The J gene is TRBJ1-1, the V gene TRBV4-1; unclear D gene. This CDR3 is built from 16 residues. Germline V lookup: CDR1 MGHRA, CDR2 YSYEKL. Trimming pared 2 bases from V and 1 base from J, leaving 14 bases between. CDR3 protein: CASSQNLGGSNTEAFF. CDR3 nucleotides: TGCGCCAGCAGCCAAAACCTGGGAGGATCGAACACTGAAGCTTTCTTT.

V and J are TRBV2 and TRBJ2-5, with a possible D match to TRBD2 (5 bases). V dropped 6 bases and J dropped 5 bases, with 13 bases sitting between them. The CDR3 contains 13 residues. The germline V gene encodes CDR1 SNHLY and CDR2 FYNNEI. The CDR3 DNA reads as TGTGCCAGCAGGAGGGAACAAGATGAGACCCAGTACTTC. It encodes CASRREQDETQYF.

V is TRBV4-1 and J is TRBJ2-7, with 8 positions matching TRBD2. The CDR3 has 14 residues. Germline V CDR1 and CDR2: MGHRA, YSYEKL. J was trimmed by 5 bases and V by 4 bases; bases with no gene match: 7. The CDR3 spells CASSPRAGAHEQYV. CDR3 sequence (DNA): TGCGCCAGCAGCCCTCGAGCGGGAGCCCACGAGCAGTACGTC.

The genes are TRBV10-2 and TRBJ2-4; D perhaps matches TRBD2 (5 bases). Germline assignment: CDR1 WSHSY and CDR2 SAAADI. The CDR3 is made up of 14 amino acids. Trimming shortened V by 2 bases and J by 9 bases, and 14 bases separated the two germline ends. CDR3 sequence reads: CASSEGGLWGIQYF. The CDR3 region has the DNA TGCGCCAGCAGTGAGGGTGGACTCTGGGGCATTCAGTACTTC.

The rearrangement uses TRBV30 and TRBJ2-1, with 7 bases that match TRBD2. CDR3 length equals 16 residues. CDR1 is GTSNPN, CDR2 SVGIG, per germline (reference sequence). V dropped 2 bases and J dropped 0; count of bases not matched to a gene: 7. The CDR3 DNA sequence: TGTGCCTGGAGTAGGGGCGGCGGGAGCTCCTACAATGAGCAGTTCTTC. Encoded protein: CAWSRGGGSSYNEQFF.

The chain combines TRBV6-5 with TRBJ2-3, with 8 bases lining up with TRBD2. Germline V lookup: CDR1 MNHEY, CDR2 SVGAGI. Unmatched junction bases numbered 5, after V lost 8 bases and J lost 1 base. The CDR3 is 14 residues long. The CDR3 coding sequence is TGTGCCAGCTGGAGCGGGAGCGGCACAGATACGCAGTATTTT. Translating it yields CASWSGSGTDTQYF.

This sequence joins TRBV7-9 and TRBJ1-1; 9 bases agree with TRBD1. CDR3 size: 17 residues. Per the germline V gene, CDR1 is SEHNR and CDR2 is FQNEAQ (reference sequence). After removal of 5 bases from V and 0 bases from J, the junction contained 10 bases not matched to a gene. In DNA form, the CDR3 reads TGTGCCAGCAGCCCAGACAGGGGGGGCCCCCTGAACACTGAAGCTTTCTTT. Its protein product is CASSPDRGGPLNTEAFF.

This clone showed up just once. The J gene is TRBJ1-6, the V gene TRBV7-2, with D tentatively TRBD1 (5 bases). V lost 7 bases, J lost 4 bases, and 17 bases lay in between. The germline V gene has CDR1 SGHTA and CDR2 FQGNSA. The CDR3 loop spans 16 amino acids. CDR3 protein: CASNTRGGFYNSPLHF. As DNA, the CDR3 is TGTGCCAGCAATACGAGGGGAGGGTTTTATAATTCACCCCTCCACTTT.

The chain recombines TRBV19 with TRBJ1-5; a possible D gene is TRBD1 (5 bases). Germline V CDR1 and CDR2: LNHDA, SQIVND (reference sequence). This CDR3 contains 15 residues. The germline V and J ends were trimmed by 5 bases and 8 bases, with 19 bases remaining between them. This CDR3 is CASSLDISFVEPQHF. The CDR3, as DNA: TGTGCCAGTAGTCTGGACATCTCCTTCGTAGAGCCCCAGCATTTT. Complete variable domain (other parts from reference TRBV19 and TRBJ1-5): DGGITQSPKYLFRKEGQNVTLSCEQNLNHDAMYWYRQDPGQGLRLIYYSQIVNDFQKGDIAEGYSVSREKKESFPLTVTSAQKNPTAFYLCASSLDISFVEPQHFGDGTRLSIL.

The chain carries TRBV5-1 and TRBJ2-5; perhaps TRBD1 as D (5 bases). V was trimmed by 0 bases and J by 4 bases, leaving 13 bases between them. The germline CDR1 and CDR2 sequences are SGHRS and YFSETQ. The CDR3 has 15 amino acids. The DNA for the CDR3 is TGCGCCAGCAGCTTGGTAGGGGCTCAAGGAGAGACCCAGTACTTC. This translates into CASSLVGAQGETQYF.

This chain connects TRBV5-1 to TRBJ1-3; possible D gene TRBD1, 5 bases. This CDR3 is 18 amino acids long. Germline V CDR1 and CDR2: SGHRS, YFSETQ. Trimming stripped 3 bases from V and 0 bases from J, with 19 bases between. CDR3 sequence (DNA): TGCGCCAGCAGCTCGGGACTTTCTTTCTCCTCCTCTGGAAACACCATATATTTT. Protein product: CASSSGLSFSSSGNTIYF. The whole variable domain, filled in from reference TRBV5-1 and TRBJ1-3, reads KAGVTQTPRYLIKTRGQQVTLSCSPISGHRSVSWYQQTPGQGLQFLFEYFSETQRNKGNFPGRFSGRQFSNSRSEMNVSTLELGDSALYLCASSSGLSFSSSGNTIYFGEGSWLTVV.

The chain carries TRBV30 and TRBJ2-5; TRBD2 agrees at 7 bases. The CDR3 extends over 13 amino acids. V dropped 3 bases and J dropped 2; count of bases not matched to a gene: 3. Germline loops: CDR1 GTSNPN, CDR2 SVGIG (reference sequence). CDR3 nucleotides: TGTGCCTGGAGATGGGGAGGGCAAGAGACCCAGTACTTC. It is translated as CAWRWGGQETQYF.

The chain is built from TRBV6-2 or TRBV6-3 and TRBJ2-2; 8 positions match TRBD1. V lost 5 bases, J lost 4 bases, and 9 bases stayed unmatched. The CDR3 length is 16 residues. Germline V gives CDR1 MNHEY, CDR2 SVGEGT. The CDR3 nucleotides read TGTGCCAGCAGTACCTTCGACAGGGGAAGCACCGGGGAGCTGTTTTTT. Translated: CASSTFDRGSTGELFF.

This chain uses TRBV9 with TRBJ1-2; a possible D gene is TRBD1 (5 bases). V gave up 1 base and J gave up 0 bases, with 7 bases separating them. The CDR3 runs 14 residues. CDR1 and CDR2 from the germline V gene are SGDLS and YYNGEE. CDR3 coding DNA: TGTGCCAGCAGCGTACGGGGGGCTAACTATGGCTACACCTTC. This sequence encodes CASSVRGANYGYTF. The entire variable domain, with the rest obtained from reference TRBV9 and TRBJ1-2, is as follows: DSGVTQTPKHLITATGQRVTLRCSPRSGDLSVYWYQQSLDQGLQFLIQYYNGEERAKGNILERFSAQQFPDLHSELNLSSLELGDSALYFCASSVRGANYGYTFGSGTRLTVV.